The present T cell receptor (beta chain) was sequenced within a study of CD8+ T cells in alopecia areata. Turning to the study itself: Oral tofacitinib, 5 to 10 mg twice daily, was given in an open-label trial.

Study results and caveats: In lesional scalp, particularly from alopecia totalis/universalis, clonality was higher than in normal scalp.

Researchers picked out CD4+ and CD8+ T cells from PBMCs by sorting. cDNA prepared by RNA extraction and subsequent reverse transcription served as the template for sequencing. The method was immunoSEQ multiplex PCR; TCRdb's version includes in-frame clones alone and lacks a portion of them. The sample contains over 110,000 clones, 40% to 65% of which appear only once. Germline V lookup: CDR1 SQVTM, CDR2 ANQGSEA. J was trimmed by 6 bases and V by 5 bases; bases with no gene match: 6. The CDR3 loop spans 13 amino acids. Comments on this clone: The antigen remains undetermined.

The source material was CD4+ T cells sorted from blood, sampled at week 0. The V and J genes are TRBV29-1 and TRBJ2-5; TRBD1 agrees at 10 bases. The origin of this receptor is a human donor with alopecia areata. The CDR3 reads CSVLRTGGKTQYF. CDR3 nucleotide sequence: TGCAGCGTTCTCAGGACAGGGGGGAAGACCCAGTACTTC. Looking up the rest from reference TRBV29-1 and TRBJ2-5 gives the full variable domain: SAVISQKPSRDICQRGTSLTIQCQVDSQVTMMFWYRQQPGQSLTLIATANQGSEATYESGFVIDKFPISRPNLTFSTLTVSNMSPEDSSIYLCSVLRTGGKTQYFGPGTRLLVL.